A selection of T cell receptor beta chains follows, all from one sample in a study of CXCR3-negative and CXCR3-positive naive CD8 T cells. TCRdb reprocessed the 5' RACE reads and stores each CDR3 protein as one record, lacking DNA. Here the sample table reports approximately 59,000 distinct CDR3 sequences. Sequenced input: naive CXCR3+ CD8+ T cells from blood. The receptors shown here come from a human donor in good health. Some clones in this sample may be carry-over from other donors' samples. Each CDR3 is given with its conserved first and last residue. Fields, in order: J gene, V gene, CDR3 protein.

j_call: TRBJ2-7
v_call: TRBV20-1
cdr3_aa: CSARDRAGGHEQYF

j_call: TRBJ1-5
v_call: TRBV10-3
cdr3_aa: CAIGGQGTYSNQPQHF

j_call: TRBJ2-1
v_call: TRBV14
cdr3_aa: CASSAQGLNYNEQFF

j_call: TRBJ2-1
v_call: TRBV23-1
cdr3_aa: CASSQSYHYNEQFF

j_call: TRBJ2-1
v_call: TRBV14
cdr3_aa: CASSHTHGNSYNEQFF

j_call: TRBJ2-1
v_call: TRBV29-1
cdr3_aa: CSVGGSSYNEQFF

j_call: TRBJ2-1
v_call: TRBV4-1
cdr3_aa: CASSQTGDEQFF

j_call: TRBJ2-1
v_call: TRBV7-8
cdr3_aa: CATREYNEQFF

j_call: TRBJ2-7
v_call: TRBV7-9
cdr3_aa: CATQGGAGPTYEQYF

j_call: TRBJ1-1
v_call: TRBV7-2
cdr3_aa: CASSLAVWGRLGYTEAFF

j_call: TRBJ2-7
v_call: TRBV14
cdr3_aa: CASSHFGGGGYEQYF

j_call: TRBJ2-1
v_call: TRBV15
cdr3_aa: CATREGYNEQFF

j_call: TRBJ1-1
v_call: TRBV4-1
cdr3_aa: CASSQAARNTEAFF

j_call: TRBJ2-5
v_call: TRBV28
cdr3_aa: CASSLGQEETQYF

j_call: TRBJ2-1
v_call: TRBV7-8
cdr3_aa: CASSLVSGGAPPHEQFF

j_call: TRBJ2-1
v_call: TRBV7-2
cdr3_aa: CASSLTPPYNEQFF

j_call: TRBJ2-5
v_call: TRBV7-2
cdr3_aa: CASSLAVRDFQETQYF

j_call: TRBJ2-7
v_call: TRBV7-2
cdr3_aa: CASSWTGSYEQYF

j_call: TRBJ2-7
v_call: TRBV6-2/TRBV6-3
cdr3_aa: CASSYFDRGFEQYF

j_call: TRBJ2-3
v_call: TRBV24-1
cdr3_aa: CATSDLAPRTSGGPDTQYF

j_call: TRBJ2-3
v_call: TRBV2
cdr3_aa: CASSETAAGGYTDTQYF

j_call: TRBJ2-7
v_call: TRBV29-1
cdr3_aa: CSAGTGAYEQYF

j_call: TRBJ2-7
v_call: TRBV4-3
cdr3_aa: CASSQDGTSGSYEQYF

j_call: TRBJ2-7
v_call: TRBV12-3/TRBV12-4
cdr3_aa: CASSFAGGDYEQYF

j_call: TRBJ2-1
v_call: TRBV10-3
cdr3_aa: CAISWTSDNNEQFF

j_call: TRBJ2-5
v_call: TRBV7-7
cdr3_aa: CASSLSPRAGETQYF

j_call: TRBJ2-7
v_call: TRBV19
cdr3_aa: CASSIGDISYEQYF

j_call: TRBJ2-7
v_call: TRBV18
cdr3_aa: CASSPTGLSYEQYF

j_call: TRBJ2-7
v_call: TRBV7-9
cdr3_aa: CASSTLQGYEQCF

j_call: TRBJ1-1
v_call: TRBV5-5
cdr3_aa: CASSLGPPGWTEAFF

j_call: TRBJ2-7
v_call: TRBV6-2/TRBV6-3
cdr3_aa: CASRDGVPYEQYF

j_call: TRBJ2-3
v_call: TRBV11-2
cdr3_aa: CASSGPTDTQYF

j_call: TRBJ2-2
v_call: TRBV6-2/TRBV6-3
cdr3_aa: CASSTRGRFGELFF

j_call: TRBJ1-5
v_call: TRBV28
cdr3_aa: CASKSRADSNQPQHF

j_call: TRBJ1-5
v_call: TRBV4-3
cdr3_aa: CASSLGQWGQPQHF

j_call: TRBJ2-1
v_call: TRBV30
cdr3_aa: CAWTVAAGDEQFF

j_call: TRBJ2-7
v_call: TRBV11-3
cdr3_aa: CASSLPGTRVVQQYF

j_call: TRBJ1-2
v_call: TRBV29-1
cdr3_aa: CSVLGQGRGYTF

j_call: TRBJ2-1
v_call: TRBV5-1
cdr3_aa: CASTLGQRSSYNEQFF

j_call: TRBJ2-7
v_call: TRBV7-9
cdr3_aa: CASSDPGQNYEQYF

j_call: TRBJ2-7
v_call: TRBV14
cdr3_aa: CASSQDWTGFYEQYF

j_call: TRBJ2-7
v_call: TRBV29-1
cdr3_aa: CSVEWTDGSYEQYF

j_call: TRBJ1-1
v_call: TRBV7-9
cdr3_aa: CASSPPTGDTEAFF